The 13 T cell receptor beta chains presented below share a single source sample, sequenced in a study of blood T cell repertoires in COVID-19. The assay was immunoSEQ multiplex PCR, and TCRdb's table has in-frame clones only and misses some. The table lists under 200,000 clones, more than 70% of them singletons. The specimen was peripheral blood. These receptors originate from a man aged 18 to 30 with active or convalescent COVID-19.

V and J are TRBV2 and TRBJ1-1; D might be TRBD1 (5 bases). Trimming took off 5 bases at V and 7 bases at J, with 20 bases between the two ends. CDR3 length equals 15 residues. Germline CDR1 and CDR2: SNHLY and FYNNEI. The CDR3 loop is CASSQGVETGYEAFF. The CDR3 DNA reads TGTGCCAGCAGTCAAGGGGTGGAGACGGGGTATGAAGCTTTCTTT. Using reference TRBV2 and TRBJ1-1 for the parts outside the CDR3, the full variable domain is EPEVTQTPSHQVTQMGQEVILRCVPISNHLYFYWYRQILGQKVEFLVSFYNNEISEKSEIFDDQFSVERPDGSNFTLKIRSTKLEDSAMYFCASSQGVETGYEAFFGQGTRLTVV.

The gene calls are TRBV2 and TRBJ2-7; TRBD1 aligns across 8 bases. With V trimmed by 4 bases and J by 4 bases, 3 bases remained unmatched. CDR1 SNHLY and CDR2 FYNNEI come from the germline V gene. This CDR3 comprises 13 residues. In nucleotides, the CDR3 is TGTGCCAGCAGTGCGCAGGGGGCTTACGAGCAGTACTTC. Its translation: CASSAQGAYEQYF.

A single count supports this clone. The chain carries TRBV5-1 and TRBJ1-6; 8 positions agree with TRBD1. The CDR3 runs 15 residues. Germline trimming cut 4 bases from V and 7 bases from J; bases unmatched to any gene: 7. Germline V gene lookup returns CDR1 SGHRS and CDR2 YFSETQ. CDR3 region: CASSLTGDWNSPLHF. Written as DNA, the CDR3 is TGCGCCAGCAGCCTGACAGGGGATTGGAATTCACCCCTCCACTTT. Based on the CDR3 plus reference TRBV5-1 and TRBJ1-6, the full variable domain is KAGVTQTPRYLIKTRGQQVTLSCSPISGHRSVSWYQQTPGQGLQFLFEYFSETQRNKGNFPGRFSGRQFSNSRSEMNVSTLELGDSALYLCASSLTGDWNSPLHFGNGTRLTVT.

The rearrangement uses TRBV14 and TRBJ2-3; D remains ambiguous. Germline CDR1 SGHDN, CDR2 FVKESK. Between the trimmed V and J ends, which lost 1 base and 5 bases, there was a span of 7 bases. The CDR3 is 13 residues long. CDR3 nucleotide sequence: TGTGCCAGCAGCCAAGGGAGTCTAGATACGCAGTATTTT. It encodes CASSQGSLDTQYF.

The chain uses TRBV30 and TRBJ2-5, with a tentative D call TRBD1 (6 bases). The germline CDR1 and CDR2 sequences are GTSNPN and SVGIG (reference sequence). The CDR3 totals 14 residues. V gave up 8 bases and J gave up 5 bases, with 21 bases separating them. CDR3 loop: CAHTRGPSVETQYF. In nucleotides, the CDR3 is TGTGCCCATACCAGGGGCCCAAGCGTTGAGACCCAGTACTTC.

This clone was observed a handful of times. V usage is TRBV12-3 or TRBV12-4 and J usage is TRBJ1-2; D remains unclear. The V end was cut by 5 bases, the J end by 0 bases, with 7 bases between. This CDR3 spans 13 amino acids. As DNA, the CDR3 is TGTGCCAGCAGTCGGGTGGCTAACTATGGCTACACCTTC. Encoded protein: CASSRVANYGYTF.

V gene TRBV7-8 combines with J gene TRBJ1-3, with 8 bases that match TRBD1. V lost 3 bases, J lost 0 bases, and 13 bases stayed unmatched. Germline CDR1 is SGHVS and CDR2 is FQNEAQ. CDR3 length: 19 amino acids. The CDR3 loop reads CASSFPYPDRGASGNTIYF. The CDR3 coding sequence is TGTGCCAGCAGCTTTCCCTACCCTGACAGGGGAGCCTCTGGAAACACCATATATTTT. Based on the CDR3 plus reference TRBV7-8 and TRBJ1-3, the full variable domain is GAGVSQSPRYKVAKRGQDVALRCDPISGHVSLFWYQQALGQGPEFLTYFQNEAQLDKSGLPSDRFFAERPEGSVSTLKIQRTQQEDSAVYLCASSFPYPDRGASGNTIYFGEGSWLTVV.

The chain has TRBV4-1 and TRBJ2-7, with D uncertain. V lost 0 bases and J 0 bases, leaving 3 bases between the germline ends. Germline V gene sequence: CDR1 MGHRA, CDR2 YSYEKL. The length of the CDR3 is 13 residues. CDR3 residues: CASSQDSSYEQYF. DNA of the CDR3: TGCGCCAGCAGCCAAGACAGCTCCTACGAGCAGTACTTC.

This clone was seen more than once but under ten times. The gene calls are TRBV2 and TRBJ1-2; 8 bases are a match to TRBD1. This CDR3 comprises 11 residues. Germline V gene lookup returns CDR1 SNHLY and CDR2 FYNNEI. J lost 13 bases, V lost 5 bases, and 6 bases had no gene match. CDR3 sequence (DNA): TGTGCCAGCAGTCGCAGGGGGCCAGGCACCTTC. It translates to CASSRRGPGTF.

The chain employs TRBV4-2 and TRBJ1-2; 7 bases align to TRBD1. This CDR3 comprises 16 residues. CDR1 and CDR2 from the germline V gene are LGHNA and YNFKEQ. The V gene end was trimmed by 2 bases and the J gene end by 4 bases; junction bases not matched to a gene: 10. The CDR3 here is CASSQTLTGHGYGYTF. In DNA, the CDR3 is TGTGCCAGCAGCCAAACCCTGACAGGGCATGGCTATGGCTACACCTTC.

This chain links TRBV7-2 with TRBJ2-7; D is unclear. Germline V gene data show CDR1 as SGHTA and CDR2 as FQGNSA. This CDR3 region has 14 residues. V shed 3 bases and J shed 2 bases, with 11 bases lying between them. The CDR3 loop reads CASSFSRTAYEQYF. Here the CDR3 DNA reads TGTGCCAGCAGCTTCTCCCGTACAGCCTACGAGCAGTACTTC.

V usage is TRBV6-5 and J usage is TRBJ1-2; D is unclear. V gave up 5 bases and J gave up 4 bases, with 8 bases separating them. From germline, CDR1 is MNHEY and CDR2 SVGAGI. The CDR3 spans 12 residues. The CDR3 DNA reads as TGTGCCAGCAGTCTCAACAGCTATGGCTACACCTTC. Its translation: CASSLNSYGYTF.

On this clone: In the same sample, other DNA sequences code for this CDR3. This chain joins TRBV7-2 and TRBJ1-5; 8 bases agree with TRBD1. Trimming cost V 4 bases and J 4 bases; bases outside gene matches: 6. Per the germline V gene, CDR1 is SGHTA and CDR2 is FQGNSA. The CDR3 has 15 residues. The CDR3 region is CASSSGQGPNQPQHF. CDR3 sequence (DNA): TGTGCCAGCAGCTCCGGACAGGGTCCTAATCAGCCCCAGCATTTT.